This paragraph covers one TCR beta chain sequence. This sample is part of a study of T cell repertoires in cytomegalovirus infection. One entry per CDR3 protein results from TCRdb running MiXCR on the reads. The sample includes 160,000 or so distinct CDR3 sequences, around 22% seen only once; the top ten take about a tenth. Sequenced material: PBMCs. This TCR was sampled from a human donor in good health (CMV status not recorded). Some clones in this sample may be carry-over from other donors' samples.

CDR3 nucleotides: TGTGCCAGCACGAAGTCAGGGGTCCTTAGTACCGGGGAGCTGTTTTTT. Amino acids: CASTKSGVLSTGELFF. V gene TRBV2 combines with J gene TRBJ2-2, with TRBD1 as a possible D gene (6 bases). The germline V gene has CDR1 SNHLY and CDR2 FYNNEI. V dropped 7 bases and J dropped 5 bases, with 20 bases sitting between them. The CDR3 extends over 16 amino acids.